Following are 3 T cell receptor beta chains from one sample sequenced in a study of T cells in Graves' hyperthyroidism and ophthalmopathy. Regions amplified from RNA transcripts were the TCR beta CDR3 regions. The primer set for the first-round RT-PCR of the TCR CDR3 was HTBI. TCRdb redid the calling of the multiplex PCR reads with MiXCR, one entry per CDR3 protein. The data show some 650,000 distinct CDR3 sequences, about a sixth seen once. The sequenced sample consisted of blood. Receptor source: a woman aged 40 to 55 with Graves' ophthalmopathy.

In its sample, this clonotype was seen many times. V is TRBV5-1 and J is TRBJ2-3, with D possibly being TRBD1 or TRBD2 (5 bases each). Trimming left V 5 bases short and J 0 bases short, with 16 bases between. This CDR3 region has 16 residues. Per the germline V gene, CDR1 is SGHRS and CDR2 is YFSETQ. CDR3: CASRGLGRPSTDTQYF. CDR3 coding DNA: TGCGCCAGCAGGGGTCTGGGACGCCCTAGCACAGATACGCAGTATTTT.

The V gene is TRBV12-3 or TRBV12-4, the J gene TRBJ1-4, with D possibly being TRBD1 (5 bases). Trimming left V 1 base short and J 7 bases short, with 13 bases between. The CDR3 loop spans 15 amino acids. The CDR3 reads CASSLGGGLGEKLFF. CDR3 nucleotides: TGTGCCAGCAGTTTAGGTGGGGGTTTGGGTGAAAAACTGTTTTTT.

V and J are TRBV20-1 and TRBJ2-1; 10 nucleotides line up with TRBD2. This CDR3 has 16 amino acids. Germline values: CDR1 DFQATT, CDR2 SNEGSKA (reference sequence). V shed 2 bases, J shed 1 base, and the junction held 5 bases outside the gene matches. The CDR3 sequence is CSARKREGISYNEQFF. The CDR3 nucleotides read TGCAGTGCTAGAAAGCGGGAGGGCATATCCTACAATGAGCAGTTCTTC.